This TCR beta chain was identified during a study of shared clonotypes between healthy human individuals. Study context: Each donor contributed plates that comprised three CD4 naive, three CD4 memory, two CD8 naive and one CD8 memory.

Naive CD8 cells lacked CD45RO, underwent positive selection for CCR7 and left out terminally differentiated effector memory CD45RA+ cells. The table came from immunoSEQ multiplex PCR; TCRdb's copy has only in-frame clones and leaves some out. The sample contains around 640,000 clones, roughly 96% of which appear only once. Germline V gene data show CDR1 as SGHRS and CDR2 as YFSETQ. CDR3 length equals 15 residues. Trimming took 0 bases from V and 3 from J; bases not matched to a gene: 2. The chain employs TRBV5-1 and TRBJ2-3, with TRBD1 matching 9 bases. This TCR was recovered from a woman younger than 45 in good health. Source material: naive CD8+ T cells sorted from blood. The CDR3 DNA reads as TGCGCCAGCAGCTTGGAGGGACAGGGAACAGATACGCAGTATTTT. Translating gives CASSLEGQGTDTQYF.